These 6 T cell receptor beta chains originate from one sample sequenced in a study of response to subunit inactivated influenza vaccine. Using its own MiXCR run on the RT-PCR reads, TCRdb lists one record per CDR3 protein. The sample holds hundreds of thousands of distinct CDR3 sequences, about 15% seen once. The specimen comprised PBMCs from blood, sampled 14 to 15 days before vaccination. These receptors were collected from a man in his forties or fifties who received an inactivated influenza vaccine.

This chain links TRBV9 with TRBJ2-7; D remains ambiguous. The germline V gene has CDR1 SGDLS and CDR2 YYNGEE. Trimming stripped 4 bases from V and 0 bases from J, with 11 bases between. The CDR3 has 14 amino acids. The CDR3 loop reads CASSPWTVSYEQYF. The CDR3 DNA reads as TGTGCCAGCAGCCCCTGGACGGTCTCCTACGAGCAGTACTTC.

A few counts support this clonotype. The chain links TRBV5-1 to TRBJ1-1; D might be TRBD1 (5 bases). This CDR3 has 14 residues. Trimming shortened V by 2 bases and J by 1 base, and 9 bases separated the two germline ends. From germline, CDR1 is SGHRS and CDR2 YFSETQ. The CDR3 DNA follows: TGCGCCAGCAGCTTCATAGGGGAGAACACTGAAGCTTTCTTT. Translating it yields CASSFIGENTEAFF. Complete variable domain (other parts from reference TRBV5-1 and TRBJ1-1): KAGVTQTPRYLIKTRGQQVTLSCSPISGHRSVSWYQQTPGQGLQFLFEYFSETQRNKGNFPGRFSGRQFSNSRSEMNVSTLELGDSALYLCASSFIGENTEAFFGQGTRLTVV.

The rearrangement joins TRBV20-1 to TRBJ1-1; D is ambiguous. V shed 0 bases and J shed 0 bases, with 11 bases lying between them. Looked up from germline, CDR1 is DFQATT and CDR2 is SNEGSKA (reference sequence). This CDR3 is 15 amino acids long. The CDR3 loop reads CSAREAGPLNTEAFF. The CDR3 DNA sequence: TGCAGTGCTAGAGAGGCAGGCCCTTTGAACACTGAAGCTTTCTTT.

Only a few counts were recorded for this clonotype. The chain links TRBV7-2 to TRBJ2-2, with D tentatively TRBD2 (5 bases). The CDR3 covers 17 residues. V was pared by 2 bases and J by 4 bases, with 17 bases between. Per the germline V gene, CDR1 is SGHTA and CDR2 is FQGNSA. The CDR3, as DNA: TGTGCCAGCAGCTTACCCCTTTCCCTGGCGGGCACCGGGGAGCTGTTTTTT. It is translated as CASSLPLSLAGTGELFF.

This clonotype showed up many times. CDR3 sequence (DNA): TGCGCCAGCAGCCCCGAGGACCAAGAGACCCAGTACTTC. The encoded protein is CASSPEDQETQYF. The chain uses TRBV5-1 and TRBJ2-5; no reliable D call. This CDR3 has 13 residues. V gave up 4 bases and J gave up 0 bases, with 7 bases separating them. Germline CDR1 reads SGHRS; CDR2 reads YFSETQ.

The CDR3 DNA reads as TGTGCCAGCAGCCAAGCGGAGCAGGGCAAAAACATTCAGTACTTC. Protein: CASSQAEQGKNIQYF. The rearrangement uses TRBV4-2 and TRBJ2-4, with D tentatively TRBD1 (5 bases). The CDR3 has 15 residues. Trimming removed 1 base at V and 3 bases at J, with 10 bases between. The V gene's germline CDR1 is LGHNA and CDR2 YNFKEQ.